Listed below are T cell receptor beta chains from one sample, sequenced in a study of T cell responses to AZD1222 COVID-19 vaccine. Libraries were prepared by immunoSEQ multiplex PCR; TCRdb keeps only in-frame clonotypes and omits some of them. In the table there are more than 95,000 clones, about nine tenths of which are singletons. The sequencing used peripheral blood, collected on day 0 of AZD1222 vaccination. The origin of the receptors is an adult in good health. Both conserved end residues are part of each CDR3. D genes are given only for firm matches. Expanded clones get a size class; other rows say once, few or many, or leave the size out.

cdr3_aa: CASSEGSEQYF; cdr3_nt: TGTGCCAGCAGTGAAGGGAGCGAGCAGTACTTC; j_call: TRBJ2-7; d_call: -; v_call: TRBV2; clone_size: once; cdr3_length: 11
cdr3_aa: CASSPGTDSGNTIYF; cdr3_nt: TGTGCCAGCAGCCCCGGGACAGACTCTGGAAACACCATATATTTT; j_call: TRBJ1-3; d_call: TRBD1; v_call: TRBV7-8; clone_size: medium-sized; cdr3_length: 15
cdr3_aa: CASSSTAEAFF; cdr3_nt: TGTGCCAGCAGCTCGACGGCTGAAGCTTTCTTT; j_call: TRBJ1-1; d_call: -; v_call: TRBV7-9; clone_size: -; cdr3_length: 11
cdr3_aa: CASSLLSGGSRDTQYF; cdr3_nt: TGTGCCAGCAGCTTGCTCAGTGGGGGCTCCAGGGATACGCAGTATTTT; j_call: TRBJ2-3; d_call: -; v_call: TRBV5-5; clone_size: once; cdr3_length: 16
cdr3_aa: CASSATRSSYEQYF; cdr3_nt: TGTGCCAGCAGTGCCACCAGGAGCTCCTACGAGCAGTACTTC; j_call: TRBJ2-7; d_call: -; v_call: TRBV2; clone_size: -; cdr3_length: 14
cdr3_aa: CASSPDPGQFTEAFF; cdr3_nt: TGCGCCAGCAGCCCCGACCCGGGACAGTTCACTGAAGCTTTCTTT; j_call: TRBJ1-1; d_call: TRBD1; v_call: TRBV5-1; clone_size: -; cdr3_length: 15
cdr3_aa: CAWSFQGREPQHF; cdr3_nt: TGTGCCTGGAGTTTTCAGGGGAGGGAGCCCCAGCATTTT; j_call: TRBJ1-5; d_call: -; v_call: TRBV30; clone_size: -; cdr3_length: 13
cdr3_aa: CAASGGPGATYEQYF; cdr3_nt: TGTGCCGCCTCGGGGGGTCCAGGCGCGACCTACGAGCAGTACTTC; j_call: TRBJ2-7; d_call: TRBD2; v_call: TRBV6-5; clone_size: once; cdr3_length: 15
cdr3_aa: CAWSRTGDGQPQHF; cdr3_nt: TGTGCCTGGAGCCGGACAGGGGACGGTCAGCCCCAGCATTTT; j_call: TRBJ1-5; d_call: TRBD1; v_call: TRBV30; clone_size: -; cdr3_length: 14
cdr3_aa: CASSQVTDNYEQYF; cdr3_nt: TGTGCCAGCAGCCAAGTCACCGACAACTACGAGCAGTACTTC; j_call: TRBJ2-7; d_call: -; v_call: TRBV4-2; clone_size: -; cdr3_length: 14
cdr3_aa: CASRGVYEQYF; cdr3_nt: TGTGCCAGCAGAGGGGTCTACGAGCAGTACTTC; j_call: TRBJ2-7; d_call: -; v_call: TRBV28; clone_size: -; cdr3_length: 11
cdr3_aa: CASSEHGGFNEQYF; cdr3_nt: TGTGCCAGCAGTGAACATGGAGGGTTTAACGAGCAGTACTTC; j_call: TRBJ2-7; d_call: -; v_call: TRBV25-1; clone_size: -; cdr3_length: 14
cdr3_aa: CASGLVLGGRETGELFF; cdr3_nt: TGTGCTAGTGGTTTGGTACTCGGGGGGCGGGAGACCGGGGAGCTGTTTTTT; j_call: TRBJ2-2; d_call: -; v_call: TRBV12-5; clone_size: -; cdr3_length: 17
cdr3_aa: CASSAGPGEGNEQFF; cdr3_nt: TGTGCCAGCAGCGCGGGCCCTGGGGAGGGCAATGAGCAGTTCTTC; j_call: TRBJ2-1; d_call: TRBD2; v_call: TRBV9; clone_size: -; cdr3_length: 15
cdr3_aa: CSALGGKYNEQFF; cdr3_nt: TGCAGCGCCCTGGGCGGCAAATACAATGAGCAGTTCTTC; j_call: TRBJ2-1; d_call: -; v_call: TRBV29-1; clone_size: -; cdr3_length: 13
cdr3_aa: CASSPRPKTSGGTDTQYF; cdr3_nt: TGTGCCAGCAGCCCCAGACCTAAGACTAGCGGGGGCACAGATACGCAGTATTTT; j_call: TRBJ2-3; d_call: TRBD2; v_call: TRBV9; clone_size: -; cdr3_length: 18
cdr3_aa: CASSLGGRADYGYTF; cdr3_nt: TGTGCCAGCAGTTTAGGAGGCAGGGCGGACTATGGCTACACCTTC; j_call: TRBJ1-2; d_call: -; v_call: TRBV27; clone_size: once; cdr3_length: 15
cdr3_aa: CASSQGSYNEQFF; cdr3_nt: TGTGCCAGCAGCCAAGGGTCCTACAATGAGCAGTTCTTC; j_call: TRBJ2-1; d_call: -; v_call: TRBV14; clone_size: -; cdr3_length: 13
cdr3_aa: CASGTSGLNTEAFF; cdr3_nt: TGTGCTAGTGGGACCTCGGGTCTCAACACTGAAGCTTTCTTT; j_call: TRBJ1-1; d_call: -; v_call: TRBV12-5; clone_size: -; cdr3_length: 14
cdr3_aa: CASQTGNSNQPQHF; cdr3_nt: TGTGCCAGTCAGACAGGGAATAGCAATCAGCCCCAGCATTTT; j_call: TRBJ1-5; d_call: TRBD1; v_call: TRBV19; clone_size: -; cdr3_length: 14
cdr3_aa: CASSIPPGHDSNQPQHF; cdr3_nt: TGTGCCAGTAGTATCCCCCCCGGGCATGATAGCAATCAGCCCCAGCATTTT; j_call: TRBJ1-5; d_call: -; v_call: TRBV19; clone_size: -; cdr3_length: 17
cdr3_aa: CASSPDRDPTNEKLFF; cdr3_nt: TGCGCCAGCAGCCCAGACAGGGACCCAACTAATGAAAAACTGTTTTTT; j_call: TRBJ1-4; d_call: TRBD1; v_call: TRBV4-1; clone_size: -; cdr3_length: 16
cdr3_aa: CASSPAGARGTEAFF; cdr3_nt: TGTGCCAGCAGCCCGGCGGGGGCTAGGGGCACTGAAGCTTTCTTT; j_call: TRBJ1-1; d_call: -; v_call: TRBV5-5; clone_size: -; cdr3_length: 15
cdr3_aa: CASSDKGPYNEQFF; cdr3_nt: TGTGCCAGCTCAGACAAAGGACCTTACAATGAGCAGTTCTTC; j_call: TRBJ2-1; d_call: -; v_call: TRBV2; clone_size: few; cdr3_length: 14
cdr3_aa: CASSYRGRLNEKLFF; cdr3_nt: TGTGCCAGCAGTTACAGAGGACGGCTCAATGAAAAACTGTTTTTT; j_call: TRBJ1-4; d_call: -; v_call: TRBV6-5; clone_size: once; cdr3_length: 15
cdr3_aa: CASSYGDRARVETQYF; cdr3_nt: TGTGCCAGCAGTTATGGGGACAGGGCCCGGGTCGAGACCCAGTACTTC; j_call: TRBJ2-5; d_call: TRBD1; v_call: TRBV6-5; clone_size: once; cdr3_length: 16
cdr3_aa: CASSFGTAYEQYF; cdr3_nt: TGTGCCAGCAGTTTCGGTACAGCCTACGAGCAGTACTTC; j_call: TRBJ2-7; d_call: -; v_call: TRBV27; clone_size: -; cdr3_length: 13
cdr3_aa: CASSQGFSGNTIYF; cdr3_nt: TGTGCCAGCAGCCAAGGGTTTTCTGGAAACACCATATATTTT; j_call: TRBJ1-3; d_call: -; v_call: TRBV3-1/TRBV3-2; clone_size: -; cdr3_length: 14
cdr3_aa: CASSADRNQPQHF; cdr3_nt: TGTGCCAGCAGTGCAGACAGAAATCAGCCCCAGCATTTT; j_call: TRBJ1-5; d_call: -; v_call: TRBV12-3/TRBV12-4; clone_size: -; cdr3_length: 13
cdr3_aa: CASSPSGNSNQPQHF; cdr3_nt: TGTGCCAGCAGCCCCTCCGGAAATAGCAATCAGCCCCAGCATTTT; j_call: TRBJ1-5; d_call: -; v_call: TRBV7-9; clone_size: -; cdr3_length: 15
cdr3_aa: CASSPGDLNYGYTF; cdr3_nt: TGTGCCAGCTCACCAGGGGACCTCAACTATGGCTACACCTTC; j_call: TRBJ1-2; d_call: -; v_call: TRBV18; clone_size: -; cdr3_length: 14
cdr3_aa: CASSAPNQPQHF; cdr3_nt: TGTGCCAGCAGCGCTCCTAATCAGCCCCAGCATTTT; j_call: TRBJ1-5; d_call: -; v_call: TRBV5-4; clone_size: -; cdr3_length: 12
cdr3_aa: CASSLEGGAENQPQHF; cdr3_nt: TGTGCCAGCAGCTTAGAAGGCGGGGCTGAGAATCAGCCCCAGCATTTT; j_call: TRBJ1-5; d_call: -; v_call: TRBV7-9; clone_size: once; cdr3_length: 16
cdr3_aa: CASSLDLTGLFGQYF; cdr3_nt: TGCGCCAGCAGCTTGGATCTCACAGGGCTTTTTGGGCAGTATTTT; j_call: TRBJ2-3; d_call: -; v_call: TRBV5-1; clone_size: -; cdr3_length: 15
cdr3_aa: CSASGEGNTIYF; cdr3_nt: TGCAGTGCTAGTGGCGAGGGAAACACCATATATTTT; j_call: TRBJ1-3; d_call: -; v_call: TRBV20-1; clone_size: -; cdr3_length: 12
cdr3_aa: CASSITGDQPQHF; cdr3_nt: TGTGCCAGTAGTATCACAGGGGATCAGCCCCAGCATTTT; j_call: TRBJ1-5; d_call: TRBD1; v_call: TRBV19; clone_size: once; cdr3_length: 13
cdr3_aa: CASSILVGDSYNEQFF; cdr3_nt: TGTGCCAGTAGTATACTAGTGGGGGACTCCTACAATGAGCAGTTCTTC; j_call: TRBJ2-1; d_call: -; v_call: TRBV19; clone_size: -; cdr3_length: 16
cdr3_aa: CASSEYSRGSGANVLTF; cdr3_nt: TGTGCCAGCAGTGAATACTCCAGGGGCTCTGGGGCCAACGTCCTGACTTTC; j_call: TRBJ2-6; d_call: -; v_call: TRBV6-1; clone_size: -; cdr3_length: 17
cdr3_aa: CASSQDGGAGANVLTF; cdr3_nt: TGTGCCAGCAGCCAAGATGGGGGGGCCGGGGCCAACGTCCTGACTTTC; j_call: TRBJ2-6; d_call: -; v_call: TRBV4-2; clone_size: many; cdr3_length: 16
cdr3_aa: CASRSAGTLLSGNTIYF; cdr3_nt: TGTGCCAGCAGGTCAGCCGGGACCCTCCTCTCTGGAAACACCATATATTTT; j_call: TRBJ1-3; d_call: -; v_call: TRBV2; clone_size: -; cdr3_length: 17
cdr3_aa: CASSVATGGGVTGELFF; cdr3_nt: TGTGCCAGCAGCGTAGCTACTGGTGGGGGGGTTACCGGGGAGCTGTTTTTT; j_call: TRBJ2-2; d_call: TRBD2; v_call: TRBV9; clone_size: -; cdr3_length: 17
cdr3_aa: CASSPGSGTEPIYF; cdr3_nt: TGTGCCAGCAGCCCAGGGTCGGGAACGGAACCCATATATTTT; j_call: TRBJ1-3; d_call: -; v_call: TRBV7-3; clone_size: -; cdr3_length: 14
cdr3_aa: CASSQGTLRYNEQFF; cdr3_nt: TGTGCCAGCAGCCAAGGGACACTACGATACAATGAGCAGTTCTTC; j_call: TRBJ2-1; d_call: -; v_call: TRBV4-2; clone_size: once; cdr3_length: 15
cdr3_aa: CASSVGFQGREKLFF; cdr3_nt: TGTGCCAGCAGCGTAGGTTTCCAGGGCCGAGAAAAACTGTTTTTT; j_call: TRBJ1-4; d_call: -; v_call: TRBV9; clone_size: -; cdr3_length: 15
cdr3_aa: CASSPSGGSNQPQHF; cdr3_nt: TGTGCCAGCAGCCCCTCGGGCGGGAGCAATCAGCCCCAGCATTTT; j_call: TRBJ1-5; d_call: -; v_call: TRBV7-9; clone_size: -; cdr3_length: 15
cdr3_aa: CASSPDRGEQFF; cdr3_nt: TGTGCCAGCTCACCTGACAGGGGAGAGCAGTTCTTC; j_call: TRBJ2-1; d_call: TRBD1; v_call: TRBV18; clone_size: -; cdr3_length: 12
cdr3_aa: CASSGTSSTDTQYF; cdr3_nt: TGCGCCAGCAGTGGTACTAGTAGCACAGATACGCAGTATTTT; j_call: TRBJ2-3; d_call: -; v_call: TRBV10-1; clone_size: -; cdr3_length: 14
cdr3_aa: CASRGRQRIQETQYF; cdr3_nt: TGTGCCAGCAGGGGGAGACAGCGGATCCAAGAGACCCAGTACTTC; j_call: TRBJ2-5; d_call: -; v_call: TRBV21-1; clone_size: -; cdr3_length: 15
cdr3_aa: CASMSAGPYNEQFF; cdr3_nt: TGTGCCAGCATGTCAGCAGGTCCCTACAATGAGCAGTTCTTC; j_call: TRBJ2-1; d_call: -; v_call: TRBV2; clone_size: -; cdr3_length: 14
cdr3_aa: CASSPRFSRGQETQYF; cdr3_nt: TGTGCCAGCTCACCACGATTTTCGCGGGGTCAAGAGACCCAGTACTTC; j_call: TRBJ2-5; d_call: -; v_call: TRBV18; clone_size: -; cdr3_length: 16
cdr3_aa: CASSLAAPESSNEKLFF; cdr3_nt: TGTGCCAGCAGCTTAGCTGCCCCCGAGAGCTCTAATGAAAAACTGTTTTTT; j_call: TRBJ1-4; d_call: -; v_call: TRBV11-2; clone_size: -; cdr3_length: 17
cdr3_aa: CASSLATARGVTEAFF; cdr3_nt: TGCGCCAGCAGCTTGGCCACAGCCAGGGGCGTCACTGAAGCTTTCTTT; j_call: TRBJ1-1; d_call: -; v_call: TRBV5-1; clone_size: -; cdr3_length: 16
cdr3_aa: CASSLAGAYNEQFF; cdr3_nt: TGTGCCAGCAGTTTAGCCGGGGCGTACAATGAGCAGTTCTTC; j_call: TRBJ2-1; d_call: -; v_call: TRBV27; clone_size: -; cdr3_length: 14
cdr3_aa: CATGRGAGNEQFF; cdr3_nt: TGTGCCACGGGAAGGGGAGCAGGCAATGAGCAGTTCTTC; j_call: TRBJ2-1; d_call: -; v_call: TRBV6-5; clone_size: -; cdr3_length: 13
cdr3_aa: CASSPRGAGYYEKLFF; cdr3_nt: TGTGCCAGTAGTCCCAGGGGGGCAGGGTACTATGAAAAACTGTTTTTT; j_call: TRBJ1-4; d_call: TRBD1; v_call: TRBV19; clone_size: -; cdr3_length: 16
cdr3_aa: CARSFRDGPYYGYTF; cdr3_nt: TGTGCCAGAAGCTTCAGAGACGGCCCCTACTATGGCTACACCTTC; j_call: TRBJ1-2; d_call: -; v_call: TRBV5-3; clone_size: -; cdr3_length: 15
cdr3_aa: CASSQGRGYEQYF; cdr3_nt: TGTGCCAGCAGCCAAGGTCGGGGCTACGAGCAGTACTTC; j_call: TRBJ2-7; d_call: -; v_call: TRBV3-1/TRBV3-2; clone_size: once; cdr3_length: 13
cdr3_aa: CASSPRVLETQYF; cdr3_nt: TGTGCCAGCAGCCCCAGGGTCCTAGAGACCCAGTACTTC; j_call: TRBJ2-5; d_call: -; v_call: TRBV12-3/TRBV12-4; clone_size: -; cdr3_length: 13
cdr3_aa: CASSLVAAQETQYF; cdr3_nt: TGTGCCAGCAGCTTGGTGGCAGCCCAAGAGACCCAGTACTTC; j_call: TRBJ2-5; d_call: -; v_call: TRBV5-4; clone_size: -; cdr3_length: 14